This entry features one TCR beta chain sequence. Its matching antigen is unknown. The record originates from a study of cytomegalovirus exposure and HLA in healthy donors. 60 Vbeta and 13 Jbeta primers were used in PCR. The method was immunoSEQ multiplex PCR; TCRdb's version includes in-frame clones alone and lacks a portion of them. The sample consists of 100,000 to 150,000 clones, 75% to 90% of them appearing once. Study-level points and caveats: Accurate prediction of most subjects' HLA-A and HLA-B alleles from TCR beta sequences was reported. The listing of about 150 TCR beta chains classed them as cytomegalovirus-associated.

Germline CDR1 is SGHDT and CDR2 is YYEEEE. The CDR3 is 14 amino acids. V dropped 4 bases and J dropped 8 bases, with 15 bases sitting between them. This sequence joins TRBV5-6 and TRBJ1-4; D is possibly TRBD1 (6 bases). What was sequenced was PBMCs. This clonotype was sampled from a man aged 25-45 years in good health and CMV-seropositive. CDR3 loop: CASSQTTQGEKLFF. The CDR3 region has the DNA TGTGCCAGCAGCCAAACAACCCAGGGGGAAAAACTGTTTTTT.